This TCR beta chain was observed in a study of a mutant IDH1 vaccine in newly diagnosed glioma. Whole-study context: Treated individuals were about 62% male and around 40% female, averaging 40.4 years of age.

As for time point: week 23, last vaccination. Topical imiquimod accompanied each vaccine dose, which consisted of 300 ug of mutant IDH1 20-mer peptide. Donors had new WHO grade 3 or 4 IDH1-mutant, ATRX-lost astrocytomas. This clone was observed a single time. What it recognizes is unknown. CDR3 size: 13 residues. The V end lost 0 bases, the J end lost 7 bases, and 7 bases lay between the germline ends. Germline lookup yields CDR1 SGHDT and CDR2 YYEEEE. Sequencing was performed with immunoSEQ multiplex PCR; in TCRdb, only in-frame clones are kept and a portion is missing. This table holds 70,000 to 95,000 clones, roughly 85% found once.

Source: PBMCs, taken from a glioma patient whose treatment included an IDH1 peptide vaccine. The chain couples TRBV5-6 to TRBJ1-4; possible D gene TRBD1, 6 bases. The source is a woman aged 45-65 years with glioma. CDR3 bases: TGTGCCAGCAGCTTGGGCAGGGGTGAAAAACTGTTTTTT. It is translated as CASSLGRGEKLFF.